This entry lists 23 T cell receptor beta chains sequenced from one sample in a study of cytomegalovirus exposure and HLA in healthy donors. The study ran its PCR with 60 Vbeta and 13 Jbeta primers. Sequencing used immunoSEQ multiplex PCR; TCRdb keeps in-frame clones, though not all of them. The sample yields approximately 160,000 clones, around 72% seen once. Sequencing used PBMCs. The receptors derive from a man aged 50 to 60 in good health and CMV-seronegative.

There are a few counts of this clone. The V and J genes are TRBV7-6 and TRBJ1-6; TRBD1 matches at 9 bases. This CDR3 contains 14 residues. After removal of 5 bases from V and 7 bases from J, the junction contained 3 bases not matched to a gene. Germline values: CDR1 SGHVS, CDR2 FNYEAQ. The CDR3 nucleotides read TGTGCCAGCAGCCCGACAGGGGGAAATTCACCCCTCCACTTT. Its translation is CASSPTGGNSPLHF.

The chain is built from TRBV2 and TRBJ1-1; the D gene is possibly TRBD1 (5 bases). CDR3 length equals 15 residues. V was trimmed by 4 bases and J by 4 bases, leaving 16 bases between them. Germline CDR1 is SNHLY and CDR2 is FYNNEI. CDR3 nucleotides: TGTGCCAGCAGTGCGGGGACTCCGGGGGTCACTGAAGCTTTCTTT. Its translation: CASSAGTPGVTEAFF.

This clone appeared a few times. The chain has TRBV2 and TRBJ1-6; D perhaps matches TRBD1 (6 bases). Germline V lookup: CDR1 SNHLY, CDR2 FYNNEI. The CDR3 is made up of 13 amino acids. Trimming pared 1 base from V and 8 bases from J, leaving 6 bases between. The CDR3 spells CASSEDRDSPLHF. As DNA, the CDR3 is TGTGCCAGCAGTGAAGACAGGGATTCACCCCTCCACTTT.

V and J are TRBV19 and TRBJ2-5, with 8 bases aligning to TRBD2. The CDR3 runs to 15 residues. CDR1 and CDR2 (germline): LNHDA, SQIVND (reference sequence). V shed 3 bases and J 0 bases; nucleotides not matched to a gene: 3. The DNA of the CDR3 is TGTGCCAGTAGTATTCGGGGGGGGCACCAAGAGACCCAGTACTTC. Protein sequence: CASSIRGGHQETQYF.

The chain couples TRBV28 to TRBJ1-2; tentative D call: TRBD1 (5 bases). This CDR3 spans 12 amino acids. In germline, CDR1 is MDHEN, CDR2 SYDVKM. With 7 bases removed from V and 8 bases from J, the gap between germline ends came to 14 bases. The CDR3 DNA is TGTGCCAGCACCCCCGCTTGGGGCGGCTACACCTTC. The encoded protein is CASTPAWGGYTF.

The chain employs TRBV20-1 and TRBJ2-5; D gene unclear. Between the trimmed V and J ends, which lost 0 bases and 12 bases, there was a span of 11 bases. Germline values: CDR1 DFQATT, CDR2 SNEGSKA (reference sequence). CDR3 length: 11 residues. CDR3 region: CSARDGVLEYF. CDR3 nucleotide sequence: TGCAGTGCTAGAGATGGTGTACTGGAGTACTTC.

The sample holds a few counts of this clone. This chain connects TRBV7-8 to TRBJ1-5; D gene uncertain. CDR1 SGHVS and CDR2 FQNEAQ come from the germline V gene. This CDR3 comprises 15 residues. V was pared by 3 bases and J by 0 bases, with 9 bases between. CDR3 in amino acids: CASSFGPNSNQPQHF. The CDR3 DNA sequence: TGTGCCAGCAGCTTTGGCCCGAATAGCAATCAGCCCCAGCATTTT.

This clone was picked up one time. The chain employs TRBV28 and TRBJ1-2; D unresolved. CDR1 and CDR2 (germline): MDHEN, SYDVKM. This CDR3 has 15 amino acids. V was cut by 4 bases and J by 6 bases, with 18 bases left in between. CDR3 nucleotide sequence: TGTGCCAGCAGTTCGCCCCTGGGAGGTGGGCATGGCTACACCTTC. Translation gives CASSSPLGGGHGYTF.

The CDR3 region is CASSPGLAGGLDTQYF. The CDR3 nucleotides are TGTGCCAGCAGCCCGGGACTAGCGGGGGGGTTAGATACGCAGTATTTT. The chain links TRBV7-6 to TRBJ2-3; 16 bases are shared with TRBD2. The germline V gene encodes CDR1 SGHVS and CDR2 FNYEAQ. Trimming at V came to 5 bases and at J to 5 bases, leaving 4 bases not matched to a gene. The CDR3 spans 16 residues.

The DNA of the CDR3 is TGTGCCAGCAGCTACGGACAGGCGAGGGTCGGGGAGCTGTTTTTT. This gives the protein CASSYGQARVGELFF. The chain carries TRBV7-2 and TRBJ2-2, with 7 bases identical to TRBD1. This CDR3 has 15 amino acids. V gave up 4 bases and J gave up 7 bases; unmatched junction bases: 9. The germline gives CDR1 SGHTA, CDR2 FQGNSA.

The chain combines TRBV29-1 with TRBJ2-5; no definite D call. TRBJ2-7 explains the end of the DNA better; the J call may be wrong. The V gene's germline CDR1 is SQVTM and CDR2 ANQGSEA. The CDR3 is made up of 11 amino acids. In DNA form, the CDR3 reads TGCAGCGTTGAGCACGGAGACGAGCAGTACTTC. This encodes CSVEHGDEQYF.

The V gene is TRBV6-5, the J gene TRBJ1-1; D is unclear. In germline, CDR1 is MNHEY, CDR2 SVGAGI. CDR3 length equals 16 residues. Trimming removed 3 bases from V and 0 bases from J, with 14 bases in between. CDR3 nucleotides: TGTGCCAGCAGTTATTTGACCCACGGGATGAACACTGAAGCTTTCTTT. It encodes CASSYLTHGMNTEAFF.

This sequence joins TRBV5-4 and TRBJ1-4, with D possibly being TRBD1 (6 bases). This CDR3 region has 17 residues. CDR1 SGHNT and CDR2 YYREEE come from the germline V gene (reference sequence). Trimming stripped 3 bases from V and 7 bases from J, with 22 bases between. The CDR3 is CASSSRMGAGSSEKLFF. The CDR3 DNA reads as TGTGCCAGCAGCTCCCGAATGGGGGCGGGTAGCAGTGAAAAACTGTTTTTT.

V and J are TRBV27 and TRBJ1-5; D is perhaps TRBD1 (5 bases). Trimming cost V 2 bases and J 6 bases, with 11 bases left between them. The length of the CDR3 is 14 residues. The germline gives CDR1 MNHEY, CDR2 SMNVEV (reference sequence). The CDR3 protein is CASSLPGLGQPQHF. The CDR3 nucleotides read TGTGCCAGCAGTTTACCGGGACTGGGTCAGCCCCAGCATTTT.

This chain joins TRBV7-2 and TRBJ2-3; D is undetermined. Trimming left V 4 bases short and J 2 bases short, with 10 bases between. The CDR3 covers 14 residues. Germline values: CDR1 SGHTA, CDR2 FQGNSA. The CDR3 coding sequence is TGTGCCAGCAGCTCCAAACGGTACACAGATACGCAGTATTTT. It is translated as CASSSKRYTDTQYF.

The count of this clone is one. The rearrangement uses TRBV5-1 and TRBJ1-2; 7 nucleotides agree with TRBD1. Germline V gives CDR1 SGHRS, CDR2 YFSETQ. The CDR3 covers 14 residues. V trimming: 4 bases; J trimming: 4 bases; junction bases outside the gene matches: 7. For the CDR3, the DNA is TGCGCCAGCAGCCCGCCCGCAGGGGGCTATGGCTACACCTTC. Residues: CASSPPAGGYGYTF.

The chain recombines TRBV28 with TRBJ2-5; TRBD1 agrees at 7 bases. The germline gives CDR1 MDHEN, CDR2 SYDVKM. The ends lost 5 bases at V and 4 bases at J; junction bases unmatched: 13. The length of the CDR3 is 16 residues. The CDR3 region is CASSLRGGSPGETQYF. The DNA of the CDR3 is TGTGCCAGCAGTCTACGAGGGGGCTCCCCCGGAGAGACCCAGTACTTC.

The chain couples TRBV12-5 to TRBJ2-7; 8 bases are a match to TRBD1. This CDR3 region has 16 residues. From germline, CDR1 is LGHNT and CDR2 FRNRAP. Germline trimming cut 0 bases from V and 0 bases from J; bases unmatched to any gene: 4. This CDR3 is CASGLVQGAPSYEQYF. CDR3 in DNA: TGTGCTAGTGGTTTGGTCCAGGGGGCCCCCTCCTACGAGCAGTACTTC.

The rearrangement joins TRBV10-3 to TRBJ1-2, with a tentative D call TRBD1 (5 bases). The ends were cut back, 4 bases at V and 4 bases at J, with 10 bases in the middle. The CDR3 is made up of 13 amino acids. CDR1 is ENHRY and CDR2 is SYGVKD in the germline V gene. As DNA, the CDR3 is TGTGCCATCAGTGGTCGGCAGGGCTATGGCTACACCTTC. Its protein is CAISGRQGYGYTF.

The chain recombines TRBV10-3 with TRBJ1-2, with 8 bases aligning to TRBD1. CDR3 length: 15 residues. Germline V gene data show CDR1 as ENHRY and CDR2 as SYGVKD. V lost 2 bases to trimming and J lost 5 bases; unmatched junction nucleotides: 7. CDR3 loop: CAISEPRQGAYGYTF. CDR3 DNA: TGTGCCATCAGTGAGCCGCGGCAGGGGGCGTATGGCTACACCTTC.

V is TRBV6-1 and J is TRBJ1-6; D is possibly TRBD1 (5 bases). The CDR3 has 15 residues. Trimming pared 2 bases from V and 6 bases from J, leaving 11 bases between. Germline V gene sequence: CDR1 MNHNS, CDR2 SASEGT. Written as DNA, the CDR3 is TGTGCCAGCAGTGAACCAAGGCAGGGTAATTCACCCCTCCACTTT. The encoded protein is CASSEPRQGNSPLHF.

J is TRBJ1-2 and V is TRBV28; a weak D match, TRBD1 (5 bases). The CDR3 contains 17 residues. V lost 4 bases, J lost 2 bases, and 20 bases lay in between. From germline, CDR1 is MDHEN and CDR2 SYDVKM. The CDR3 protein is CASSSGGSQSINYGYTF. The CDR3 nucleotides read TGTGCCAGCAGTTCCGGGGGTAGTCAGTCCATCAACTATGGCTACACCTTC.

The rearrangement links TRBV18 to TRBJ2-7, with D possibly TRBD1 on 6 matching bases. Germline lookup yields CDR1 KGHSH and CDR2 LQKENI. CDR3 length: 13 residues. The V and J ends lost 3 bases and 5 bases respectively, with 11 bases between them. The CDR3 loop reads CASSPGQLHEQYF. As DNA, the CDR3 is TGTGCCAGCTCACCCGGACAGCTCCACGAGCAGTACTTC. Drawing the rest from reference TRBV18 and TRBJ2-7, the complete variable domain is NAGVMQNPRHLVRRRGQEARLRCSPMKGHSHVYWYRQLPEEGLKFMVYLQKENIIDESGMPKERFSAEFPKEGPSILRIQQVVRGDSAAYFCASSPGQLHEQYFGPGTRLTVT.